This T cell receptor (beta chain) came from a study of T cell changes during pregnancy in multiple sclerosis. The V gene lost 9 bases and the J gene lost 6 bases, with 16 bases spanning the gap. CDR3 length: 13 residues. Germline V gene sequence: CDR1 WSHSY, CDR2 SAAADI. The repertoire was sequenced with immunoSEQ multiplex PCR; TCRdb's copy has only in-frame clones and lacks some. The data show about 51,000 clones, 85% to 95% seen once. The chain recombines TRBV10-2 with TRBJ2-3, with D perhaps matching TRBD2 (7 bases). This TCR was sampled from a female donor with multiple sclerosis, enrolled in a pregnancy study. The specimen comprised CD4+ T cells from peripheral blood mononuclear cells, sampled in the second trimester of pregnancy. In DNA, the CDR3 is TGCGCCAGAGGGCGGGGGCCCGCCGATACGCAGTATTTT. Its protein product is CARGRGPADTQYF.